This TCR beta chain is from a study of breast tumors, draining lymph nodes, adjacent tissues. Study results and caveats: Tumor repertoires ranked between lymph nodes and nontumor tissue in diversity, with V and J gene preferences. Tumor and nontumor repertoires were significantly more similar in luminal-like than in basal-like breast cancer. The data were judged consistent with most tumor T cells coming from lymph node and expanding in tumor.

TCRdb independently ran MiXCR on the multiplex PCR reads; one entry per CDR3 protein. The sample lists 200,000 or so distinct CDR3 sequences, around 33% seen once, with 4% to 5.5% in the top ten. Breast cancer patients provided tissue from their axillary draining lymph nodes. After removal of 4 bases from V and 4 bases from J, the junction contained 12 bases not matched to a gene. CDR1 and CDR2 (germline): SGHRS, YFSETQ. The CDR3 covers 18 residues. Many counts were recorded for this clonotype. What it recognizes is unknown. V usage is TRBV5-1 and J usage is TRBJ2-2; 11 bases line up with TRBD1. Sequencing was carried out using axillary lymph node tissue. The source is a female donor with breast cancer. Some clones in this sample may be carry-over from other donors' samples. The CDR3 sequence: CASSQNPTGTGGTGELFF. The DNA of the CDR3 is TGCGCCAGCAGCCAGAACCCGACCGGGACAGGGGGCACCGGGGAGCTGTTTTTT.